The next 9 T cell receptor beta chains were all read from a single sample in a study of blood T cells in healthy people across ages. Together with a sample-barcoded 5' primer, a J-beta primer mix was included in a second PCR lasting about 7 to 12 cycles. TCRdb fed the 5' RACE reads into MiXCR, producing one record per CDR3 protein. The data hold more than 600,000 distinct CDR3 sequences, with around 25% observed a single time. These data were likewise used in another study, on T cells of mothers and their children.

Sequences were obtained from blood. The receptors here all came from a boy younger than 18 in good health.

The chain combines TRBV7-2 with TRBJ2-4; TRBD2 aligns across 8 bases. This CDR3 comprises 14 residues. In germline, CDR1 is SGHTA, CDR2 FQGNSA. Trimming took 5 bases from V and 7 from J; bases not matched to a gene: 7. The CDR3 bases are TGTGCCAGCAGCCGGGGGGGCCTAGGGAACATTCAGTACTTC. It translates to CASSRGGLGNIQYF.

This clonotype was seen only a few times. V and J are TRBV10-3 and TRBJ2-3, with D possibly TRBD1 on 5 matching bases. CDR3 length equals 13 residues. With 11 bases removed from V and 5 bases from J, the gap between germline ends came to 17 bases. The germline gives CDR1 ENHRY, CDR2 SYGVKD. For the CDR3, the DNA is TGTGCCGCCGATTCTGGGCAGGGAGATACGCAGTATTTT. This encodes CAADSGQGDTQYF.

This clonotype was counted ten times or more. Here the CDR3 DNA reads TGTGCCAGCAGTTTAGGGCGGGCCAATGAGCAGTTCTTC. It specifies CASSLGRANEQFF. The chain combines TRBV27 with TRBJ2-1; possibly TRBD2 for D (5 bases). Germline V gives CDR1 MNHEY, CDR2 SMNVEV (reference sequence). There are 13 residues in the CDR3. V lost 2 bases and J 6 bases, leaving 8 bases between the germline ends.

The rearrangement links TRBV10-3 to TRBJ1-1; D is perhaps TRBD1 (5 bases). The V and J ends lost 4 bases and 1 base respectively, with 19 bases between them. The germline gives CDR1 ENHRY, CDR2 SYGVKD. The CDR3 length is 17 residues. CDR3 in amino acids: CAISVAGDPTKNTEAFF. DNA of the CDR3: TGTGCCATCAGTGTAGCGGGGGACCCGACTAAGAACACTGAAGCTTTCTTT.

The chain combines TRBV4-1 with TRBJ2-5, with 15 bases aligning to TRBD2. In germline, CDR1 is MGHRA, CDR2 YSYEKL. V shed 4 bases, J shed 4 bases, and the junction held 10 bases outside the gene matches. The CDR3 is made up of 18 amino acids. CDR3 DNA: TGCGCCAGCAGCCCGATCGGACTAGCGGGAGGGCCTGGAGAGACCCAGTACTTC. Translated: CASSPIGLAGGPGETQYF.

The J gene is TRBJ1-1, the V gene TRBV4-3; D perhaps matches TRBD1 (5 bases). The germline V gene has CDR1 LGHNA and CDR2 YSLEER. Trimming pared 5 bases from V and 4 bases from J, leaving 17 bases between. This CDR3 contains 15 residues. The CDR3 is CASSSRRASGTEAFF. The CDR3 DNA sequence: TGCGCCAGCAGCTCGCGCAGGGCTTCCGGCACTGAAGCTTTCTTT.

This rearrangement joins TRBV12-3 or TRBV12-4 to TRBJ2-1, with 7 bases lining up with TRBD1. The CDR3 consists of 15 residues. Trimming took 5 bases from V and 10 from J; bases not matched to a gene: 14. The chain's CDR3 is CASSIYDRDNVEQFF. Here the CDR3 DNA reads TGTGCCAGCAGTATTTACGACAGGGACAATGTGGAGCAGTTCTTC.

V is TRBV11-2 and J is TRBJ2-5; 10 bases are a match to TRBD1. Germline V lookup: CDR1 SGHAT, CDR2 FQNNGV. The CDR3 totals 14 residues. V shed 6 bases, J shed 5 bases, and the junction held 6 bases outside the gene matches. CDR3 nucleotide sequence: TGTGCCAGCAGACCTAGGACAGGGGGGGAGACCCAGTACTTC. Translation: CASRPRTGGETQYF.

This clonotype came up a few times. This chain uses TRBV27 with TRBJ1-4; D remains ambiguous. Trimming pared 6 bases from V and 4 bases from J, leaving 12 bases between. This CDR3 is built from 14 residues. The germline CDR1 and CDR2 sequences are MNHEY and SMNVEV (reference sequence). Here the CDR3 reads CASSPDGINEKLFF. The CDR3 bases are TGTGCCAGCAGCCCGGACGGGATTAATGAAAAACTGTTTTTT.